The subject of this entry is one T cell receptor (beta chain). Antigen specificity is unknown. From germline, CDR1 is SGHRS and CDR2 YFSETQ. The CDR3 consists of 16 residues. J was trimmed by 0 bases and V by 4 bases; bases with no gene match: 7. This entry is derived from a study of beta chain features in type 1 diabetes. Regarding the study as a whole: Significant though moderate, a shortening of TCRB CDR3s appeared in all four CD4+ subsets of Type 1 diabetes patients.

The sequenced template was cDNA made from the entire isolated RNA. The protocol was immunoSEQ multiplex PCR, while the TCRdb copy is restricted to in-frame clones and leaves out a portion. This sample carries fewer than 350,000 clones, 15% of them seen once, and the ten largest clones take approximately 0.015%. The TCR comes from a man aged 18-30 years with type 1 diabetes. The sequenced sample was naive CD4+ T cells from blood. V gene TRBV5-1 combines with J gene TRBJ2-3, with TRBD2 matching 8 bases. The CDR3 sequence: CASSRSGVGSTDTQYF. The CDR3, as DNA: TGCGCCAGCAGCCGTAGCGGGGTGGGTAGCACAGATACGCAGTATTTT.